The clone carrying this T cell receptor beta chain has only a few counts. What it binds is unknown. Amplification used 60 Vbeta primers and 13 Jbeta primers. Some clones are missing from TCRdb's copy, which holds only in-frame ones; the method was immunoSEQ multiplex PCR. The sample holds about 150,000 clones; approximately 80% are singletons and the top ten take around 4.5%. Germline lookup yields CDR1 SGHDT and CDR2 YYEEEE. V was clipped by 0 bases and J by 3 bases, with 12 bases between them. The CDR3 is made up of 15 amino acids. This entry is derived from a study of cytomegalovirus exposure and HLA in healthy donors. Looking at the study overall: One earlier analysis, a look at around 170 million T cells, found fewer than 140 million unique TCR beta sequences. The study's findings and limits: Published work reported that the classifier diagnosed cytomegalovirus status with high specificity and sensitivity. Being productive about 90% or about 30% of the time was typical of most TCR beta V segments in an earlier analysis. Researchers reported in a later analysis that common viral pathogens appeared linked to several top clusters.

The TCR was taken from a woman aged 40-49 years in good health and CMV-seropositive. Sequencing was done on a sample of PBMCs. V and J are TRBV5-6 and TRBJ1-2; D possibly corresponds to TRBD1 (6 bases). In DNA form, the CDR3 reads TGTGCCAGCAGCTTGGGGCAGGGGATGGACTATGGCTACACCTTC. It translates to CASSLGQGMDYGYTF.